This TCR beta chain was identified in a study of identical twins. Unique molecular identifiers were present on the cDNA, and a universal primer site came from template switching. TCRdb passed the 5' RACE reads through MiXCR, listing each CDR3 protein once. The sample includes around 100,000 distinct CDR3 sequences, under 7% of them seen just once. Study observations and caveats: A partial confounding effect on zero-insertion analyses could come from invariant MAIT and iNKT cells. The study found weaker excess twin sharing in beta out-of-frame sequences. Cord blood beta clonotypes present at high abundance carried fewer insertions; no such pattern appeared in memory repertoires.

In this sample, this clonotype turned up many times. The antigen is undetermined. CDR1 is SGHRS and CDR2 is YFSETQ in the germline V gene. CDR3 length equals 13 residues. The V and J ends lost 5 bases and 4 bases respectively, with 12 bases between them. The TCR comes from a woman between 50 and 59 years old in good health. The sequencing sample was made of memory T cells sorted from blood. The chain has TRBV5-1 and TRBJ2-5; the D is unclear. The CDR3 loop reads CASRAVTRETQYF. The CDR3 DNA reads TGCGCCAGCAGAGCAGTGACGAGAGAGACCCAGTACTTC. Drawing the rest from reference TRBV5-1 and TRBJ2-5, the complete variable domain is KAGVTQTPRYLIKTRGQQVTLSCSPISGHRSVSWYQQTPGQGLQFLFEYFSETQRNKGNFPGRFSGRQFSNSRSEMNVSTLELGDSALYLCASRAVTRETQYFGPGTRLLVL.